The next 23 T cell receptor beta chains were all read from a single sample in a study of human T cells and chemical hapten exposure (dated by TCRdb to the early 2020s). The receptor library was made with RACE. The sequencer was a NextSeq 500. In TCRdb, the public reads were trimmed at Q25 with fastp and aligned with MiXCR, with productive beta chains retained. Rows are combined by CDR3 protein, so each entry shows the most common genes and DNA. This sample gives roughly 40,000 distinct CDR3 sequences in total; approximately 9.5% of them show up just once. The biggest ten clones account for around 15% of the sample. Taken with the paper, the label for time point translates to: patch test 2, 6 weeks after DPC sensitization. The treatment or condition label corresponds to: therapeutic diphenylcyclopropenone sensitization with weekly scalp DPC. Total RNA was isolated from unfractionated whole blood collected in Tempus Blood RNA tubes.

The specimen comprised whole blood, sampled in connection with sensitization to the hapten diphenylcyclopropenone (DPC). The receptors stem from a woman aged 25 to 45 with alopecia areata. Some clones in this sample may be carry-over from other donors' samples.

The J gene is TRBJ2-7, the V gene TRBV20-1; D ambiguous. The germline V gene has CDR1 DFQATT and CDR2 SNEGSKA (reference sequence). Trimming removed 2 bases from V and 0 bases from J, with 2 bases in between. This CDR3 spans 11 amino acids. For the CDR3, the DNA is TGCAGTGCTAGAACCTCCTACGAGCAGTACTTC. As protein: CSARTSYEQYF.

The sample holds many counts of this clonotype. The chain is built from TRBV15 and TRBJ2-1; the match to TRBD1 covers 7 bases. The CDR3 covers 15 residues. Looked up from germline, CDR1 is LNHNV and CDR2 is YYDKDF (reference sequence). The trim removed 3 bases at V and 8 bases at J, leaving 10 bases unmatched. CDR3 loop: CATSSVYRGWYEQFF. In DNA form, the CDR3 reads TGTGCCACCAGCAGCGTTTACAGGGGTTGGTATGAGCAGTTCTTC.

This clonotype came up many times. This chain joins TRBV12-3 or TRBV12-4 and TRBJ2-5; the match to TRBD1 covers 7 bases. This CDR3 is 14 amino acids long. Trimming took 4 bases from V and 4 from J; bases not matched to a gene: 6. The CDR3 bases are TGTGCCAGCAGTTCCCATGGACAGGCAGAGACCCAGTACTTC. Translated: CASSSHGQAETQYF.

The CDR3: CASSGVRVLYNEQFF. DNA of the CDR3: TGTGCCAGCAGCGGAGTCAGAGTACTATACAATGAGCAGTTCTTC. J is TRBJ2-1 and V is TRBV6-2 or TRBV6-3; the D is unclear. Germline V gives CDR1 MNHEY, CDR2 SVGEGT. The V gene lost 6 bases and the J gene lost 4 bases, with 16 bases spanning the gap. CDR3 size: 15 residues.

This clonotype turned up a few times. The chain links TRBV19 to TRBJ1-1; no definite D call. Trimming left V 3 bases short and J 7 bases short, with 12 bases between. From germline, CDR1 is LNHDA and CDR2 SQIVND (reference sequence). CDR3 length equals 13 residues. The DNA of the CDR3 is TGTGCCAGTAGTATGGTGGTCCGGCATGAAGCTTTCTTT. It codes for CASSMVVRHEAFF.

In its sample, this clonotype was seen once. The chain combines TRBV28 with TRBJ2-1, with no clear D. CDR3 length: 13 amino acids. Trimming stripped 6 bases from V and 7 bases from J, with 13 bases between. Germline CDR1 reads MDHEN; CDR2 reads SYDVKM. CDR3 nucleotide sequence: TGTGCCAGCAGCCAGCCCCCTCTAAATGAGCAGTTCTTC. The encoded protein is CASSQPPLNEQFF. Full variable domain (remainder filled in from reference TRBV28 and TRBJ2-1): DVKVTQSSRYLVKRTGEKVFLECVQDMDHENMFWYRQDPGLGLRLIYFSYDVKMKEKGDIPEGYSVSREKKERFSLILESASTNQTSMYLCASSQPPLNEQFFGPGTRLTVL.

The CDR3, as DNA: TGTGCCAGTAGTCCACAGGGCTGGTATGGCTACACCTTC. It yields the protein CASSPQGWYGYTF. J is TRBJ1-2 and V is TRBV19, with a tentative D call TRBD1 (6 bases). Germline loops: CDR1 LNHDA, CDR2 SQIVND (reference sequence). Trimming took 5 bases from V and 5 from J, leaving 12 bases between them. The CDR3 extends over 13 amino acids.

The chain couples TRBV4-2 to TRBJ2-3; D is unresolved. The CDR3 spans 15 residues. The germline gives CDR1 LGHNA, CDR2 YNFKEQ. Trimming removed 0 bases at V and 2 bases at J, with 9 bases between. The chain's CDR3 is CASSQEVRSTDTQYF. CDR3 nucleotide sequence: TGTGCCAGCAGCCAAGAGGTCAGGTCCACAGATACGCAGTATTTT.

This clonotype was recorded a few times. V is TRBV9 and J is TRBJ2-7; D is uncertain. The germline CDR1 and CDR2 sequences are SGDLS and YYNGEE. Trimming removed 3 bases from V and 9 bases from J, with 19 bases in between. CDR3 length equals 14 residues. CDR3 sequence: CASSAQDRAGGQYF. CDR3 DNA: TGTGCCAGCAGCGCCCAGGATAGGGCCGGCGGGCAGTACTTC.

This clonotype was seen a handful of times. The V call is TRBV5-8, the J call TRBJ2-4; 7 bases align to TRBD1. Trimming at V came to 2 bases and at J to 0 bases, leaving 5 bases not matched to a gene. The CDR3 extends over 16 amino acids. Looked up from germline, CDR1 is SGHTS and CDR2 is YDEGEE. The CDR3 bases are TGTGCCAGCAGCTTAGGGACAGTTATAGCCAAAAACATTCAGTACTTC. The encoded protein is CASSLGTVIAKNIQYF.

This clonotype appeared a single time. The CDR3 is CASSAAGTALYEQYF. The CDR3, as DNA: TGTGCCAGCAGCGCGGCCGGGACGGCGCTGTACGAGCAGTACTTC. The chain combines TRBV7-2 with TRBJ2-7, with D perhaps given as TRBD1 or TRBD2 (5 bases each). The CDR3 totals 15 residues. Germline CDR1 reads SGHTA; CDR2 reads FQGNSA. V gave up 5 bases and J gave up 4 bases, with 18 bases separating them.

This clonotype has more than one count but fewer than ten. This chain uses TRBV6-5 with TRBJ2-6; unclear D gene. Trimming left V 2 bases short and J 0 bases short, with 5 bases between. Germline V gives CDR1 MNHEY, CDR2 SVGAGI. The CDR3 runs 15 residues. The CDR3 reads CASSYIRSGANVLTF. The CDR3 DNA reads as TGTGCCAGCAGTTACATCCGCTCTGGGGCCAACGTCCTGACTTTC.

There are many counts of this clonotype. Because the CDR3's place on the DNA is in doubt, the DNA is left out and the CDR3 is given as listed by TCRdb. The chain recombines TRBV12-3 or TRBV12-4 with TRBJ1-6. The CDR3 numbers 16 amino acids, ends counted. The CDR3 loop reads CASSFWRGNYNSPLHF.

Judged by abundance, this clonotype is medium-sized. The V and J genes are TRBV7-2 and TRBJ2-5; 10 positions agree with TRBD2. The V gene's germline CDR1 is SGHTA and CDR2 FQGNSA. This CDR3 spans 16 amino acids. V shed 2 bases, J shed 4 bases, and the junction held 7 bases outside the gene matches. This chain's CDR3 is CASSLLASGGLETQYF. The DNA for the CDR3 is TGTGCCAGCAGCTTATTGGCTAGCGGGGGTCTAGAGACCCAGTACTTC.

Sample share makes this clonotype medium-sized (0.01 to 0.1%). The chain is built from TRBV20-1 and TRBJ2-3; 14 nucleotides match TRBD2. CDR1 is DFQATT and CDR2 is SNEGSKA in the germline V gene (reference sequence). J gave up 6 bases and V 6 bases, and 14 bases lay outside the gene matches. This CDR3 region has 17 residues. CDR3 in amino acids: CSAETTPTSGGADTQYF. CDR3 coding DNA: TGCAGTGCCGAGACTACCCCGACTAGCGGGGGGGCGGATACGCAGTATTTT.

Many counts were recorded for this clonotype. CDR3: CASSMGSNQPQHF. The CDR3 coding sequence is TGTGCCAGTAGCATGGGAAGCAATCAGCCCCAGCATTTT. V gene TRBV19 combines with J gene TRBJ1-5; the D is unclear. The germline gives CDR1 LNHDA, CDR2 SQIVND (reference sequence). The CDR3 totals 13 residues. V lost 6 bases and J lost 1, with 7 bases in between.

The chain's CDR3 is CASSSSGTGYYEQYF. CDR3 DNA sequence: TGTGCCAGCAGTTCCTCCGGGACAGGGTACTACGAGCAGTACTTC. V gene TRBV12-3 or TRBV12-4 combines with J gene TRBJ2-7, with 9 bases lining up with TRBD1. This CDR3 is built from 15 residues. The V segment lost 4 bases and the J segment 3 bases; nucleotides outside the gene matches: 7.

CDR3 DNA sequence: TGTGCCAGCAGTTCTCCCAGACTAATGGGGAACATTCAGTACTTC. Its translation: CASSSPRLMGNIQYF. The chain employs TRBV7-3 and TRBJ2-4; D perhaps matches TRBD2 (5 bases). Trimming left V 6 bases short and J 7 bases short, with 19 bases between. This CDR3 has 15 amino acids. Germline V lookup: CDR1 SGHTA, CDR2 FQGTGA. The entire variable domain, with the rest obtained from reference TRBV7-3 and TRBJ2-4, is as follows: GAGVSQTPSNKVTEKGKYVELRCDPISGHTALYWYRQSLGQGPEFLIYFQGTGAADDSGLPNDRFFAVRPEGSVSTLKIQRTERGDSAVYLCASSSPRLMGNIQYFGAGTRLSVL.

V usage is TRBV19 and J usage is TRBJ2-7; D is possibly TRBD1 (5 bases). Trimming took 5 bases from V and 4 from J, leaving 9 bases between them. This CDR3 spans 12 amino acids. CDR1 and CDR2 (germline): LNHDA, SQIVND (reference sequence). The CDR3 spells CASSEDMYEQYF. As DNA, the CDR3 is TGTGCCAGTAGTGAGGACATGTACGAGCAGTACTTC. The full variable domain, completed using reference TRBV19 and TRBJ2-7, is DGGITQSPKYLFRKEGQNVTLSCEQNLNHDAMYWYRQDPGQGLRLIYYSQIVNDFQKGDIAEGYSVSREKKESFPLTVTSAQKNPTAFYLCASSEDMYEQYFGPGTRLTVT.

This clonotype was seen many times. The chain recombines TRBV19 with TRBJ1-4, with a weak D call TRBD1 (5 bases). This CDR3 is 18 amino acids long. Germline V gene sequence: CDR1 LNHDA, CDR2 SQIVND (reference sequence). V lost 0 bases, J lost 7 bases, and 21 bases lay in between. The DNA of the CDR3 is TGTGCCAGTAGTATAGATCGGGGGATGGATCTCGAGAGTGAAAAACTGTTTTTT. Its translation is CASSIDRGMDLESEKLFF.

The sample holds many counts of this clonotype. CDR3 loop: CASRRTGADTQYF. CDR3 coding DNA: TGTGCCAGCAGACGGACAGGGGCAGATACGCAGTATTTT. The rearrangement joins TRBV12-3 or TRBV12-4 to TRBJ2-3, with 9 bases matching TRBD1. The trim removed 6 bases at V and 4 bases at J, leaving 2 bases unmatched. The CDR3 totals 13 residues.

This clonotype occurred many times. The rearrangement joins TRBV18 to TRBJ1-2, with D uncertain. Germline V CDR1 and CDR2: KGHSH, LQKENI. V was pared by 4 bases and J by 4 bases, with 10 bases between. This CDR3 spans 13 amino acids. The CDR3 reads CASSQEKSYGYTF. The CDR3 DNA is TGTGCCAGCTCACAGGAAAAGAGCTATGGCTACACCTTC.

This chain joins TRBV28 and TRBJ1-6; D might be TRBD1 (5 bases). Germline CDR1 and CDR2: MDHEN and SYDVKM. Trimming removed 3 bases at V and 6 bases at J, with 9 bases between. CDR3 length: 14 amino acids. CDR3 sequence reads: CASSLGVPNSPLHF. CDR3 DNA: TGTGCCAGCAGTTTGGGGGTCCCTAATTCACCCCTCCACTTT.